The next 8 T cell receptor beta chains were all read from a single sample in a study of shared clonotypes between healthy human individuals. Produced via immunoSEQ multiplex PCR; TCRdb's table is partial and in-frame only. The sample records fewer than 3 million clones, around 92% being singletons. The sample comprised naive CD4+ T cells from PBMCs. As to subset: CD45RA+ positively selected. The receptor set was obtained from a man aged 18 to 29 in good health. Some clones in this sample may be carry-over from other donors' samples.

The chain couples TRBV27 to TRBJ2-1, with TRBD2 matching 9 bases. Germline lookup yields CDR1 MNHEY and CDR2 SMNVEV (reference sequence). The CDR3 runs to 13 residues. V lost 9 bases to trimming and J lost 6 bases; unmatched junction nucleotides: 6. CDR3 bases: TGTGCCAGAGAAGGGACTAGCAGCAATGAGCAGTTCTTC. The encoded protein is CAREGTSSNEQFF.

The rearrangement joins TRBV18 to TRBJ2-2; TRBD2 aligns across 8 bases. CDR3 length: 16 amino acids. Trimming at V came to 3 bases and at J to 3 bases, leaving 6 bases not matched to a gene. CDR1 is KGHSH, CDR2 LQKENI, per germline. The chain's CDR3 is CASSPPGGPDTGELFF. CDR3 bases: TGTGCCAGCTCACCCCCGGGGGGGCCGGACACCGGGGAGCTGTTTTTT.

The V gene is TRBV5-1, the J gene TRBJ2-3, with unresolved D. CDR1 and CDR2 from the germline V gene are SGHRS and YFSETQ. The V end lost 0 bases, the J end lost 5 bases, and 10 bases lay between the germline ends. The CDR3 runs to 14 residues. CDR3 bases: TGCGCCAGCAGCTTGGCCGCGACTGGAGATACGCAGTATTTT. The encoded protein is CASSLAATGDTQYF.

This clone was observed once. The CDR3 region has the DNA TGTGCCAGCAGTTTAGGGTCGGGACTAGTGTCGAGGGAGCAGTTCTTC. It encodes CASSLGSGLVSREQFF. The chain has TRBV28 and TRBJ2-1, with 8 nucleotides matching TRBD2. The CDR3 is made up of 16 amino acids. The junction had 13 bases not matched to a gene; V was cut back by 2 bases and J by 10 bases. Germline CDR1 is MDHEN and CDR2 is SYDVKM.

The chain has TRBV5-5 and TRBJ2-3; unclear D gene. The germline gives CDR1 SGHKS, CDR2 YYEKEE (reference sequence). This CDR3 region has 15 residues. Trimming cost V 1 base and J 2 bases, with 11 bases left between them. The CDR3 reads CASSLTPPLTDTQYF. For the CDR3, the DNA is TGTGCCAGCAGCTTGACGCCCCCGCTCACAGATACGCAGTATTTT.

V gene TRBV5-1 combines with J gene TRBJ2-1; perhaps TRBD2 as D (6 bases). The V end was cut by 3 bases, the J end by 8 bases, with 30 bases between. This CDR3 region has 19 residues. Germline CDR1 and CDR2: SGHRS and YFSETQ. CDR3 sequence: CASSWPPAKLAKSSDEQFF. The CDR3 DNA follows: TGCGCCAGCAGCTGGCCCCCCGCAAAACTAGCAAAGAGTAGCGATGAGCAGTTCTTC.

The chain couples TRBV5-1 to TRBJ2-1; tentative D call: TRBD2 (6 bases). Germline V gives CDR1 SGHRS, CDR2 YFSETQ. The V end lost 4 bases, the J end lost 9 bases, and 11 bases lay between the germline ends. The CDR3 sequence is 12 residues long. The CDR3 is CASSSTSSEQFF. CDR3 sequence (DNA): TGCGCCAGCAGCAGTACTAGCTCTGAGCAGTTCTTC.

The V call is TRBV7-8, the J call TRBJ2-7, with D perhaps matching TRBD2 (5 bases). The V end lost 4 bases, the J end lost 9 bases, and 16 bases lay between the germline ends. This CDR3 comprises 13 residues. The germline V gene encodes CDR1 SGHVS and CDR2 FQNEAQ. This CDR3 reads CASSSTNIRGQYF. The CDR3 DNA reads TGTGCCAGCAGCTCAACCAACATCCGGGGGCAGTACTTC.